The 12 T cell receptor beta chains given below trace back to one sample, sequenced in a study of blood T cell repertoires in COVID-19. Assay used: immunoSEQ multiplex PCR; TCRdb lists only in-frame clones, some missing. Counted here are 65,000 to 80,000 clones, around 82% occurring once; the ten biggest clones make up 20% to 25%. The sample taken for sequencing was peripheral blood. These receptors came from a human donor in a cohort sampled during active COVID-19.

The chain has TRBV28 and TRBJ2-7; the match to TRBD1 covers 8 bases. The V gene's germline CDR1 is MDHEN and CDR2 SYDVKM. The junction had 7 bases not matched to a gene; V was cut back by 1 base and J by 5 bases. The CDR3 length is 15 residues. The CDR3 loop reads CASSLSQGAKDEQYF. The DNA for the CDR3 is TGTGCCAGCAGTTTATCGCAGGGGGCGAAGGACGAGCAGTACTTC.

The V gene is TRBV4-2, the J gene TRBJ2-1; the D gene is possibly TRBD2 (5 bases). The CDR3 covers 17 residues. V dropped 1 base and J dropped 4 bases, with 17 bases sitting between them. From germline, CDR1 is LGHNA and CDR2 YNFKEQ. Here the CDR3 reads CASSQGGSGRPYNEQFF. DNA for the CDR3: TGTGCCAGCAGCCAAGGGGGTTCGGGGAGACCATACAATGAGCAGTTCTTC.

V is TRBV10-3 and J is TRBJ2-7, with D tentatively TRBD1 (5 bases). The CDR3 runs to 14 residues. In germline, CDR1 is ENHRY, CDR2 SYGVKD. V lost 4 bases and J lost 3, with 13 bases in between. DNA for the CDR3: TGTGCCATCAGTGGACGGACGGACAACTACGAGCAGTACTTC. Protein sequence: CAISGRTDNYEQYF.

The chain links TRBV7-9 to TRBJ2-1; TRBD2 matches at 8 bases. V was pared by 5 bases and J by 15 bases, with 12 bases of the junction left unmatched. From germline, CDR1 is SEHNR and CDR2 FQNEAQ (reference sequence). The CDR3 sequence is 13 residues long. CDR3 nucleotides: TGTGCCAGCAGCCCACGTCGGGGGACTAGTTTGTTCTTC. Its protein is CASSPRRGTSLFF.

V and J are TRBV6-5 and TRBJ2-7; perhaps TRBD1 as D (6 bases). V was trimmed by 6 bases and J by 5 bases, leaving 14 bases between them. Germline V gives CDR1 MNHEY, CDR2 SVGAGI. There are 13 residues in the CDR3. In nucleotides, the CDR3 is TGTGCCAGCAGATGGAACAGGGACCACGAGCAGTACTTC. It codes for CASRWNRDHEQYF.

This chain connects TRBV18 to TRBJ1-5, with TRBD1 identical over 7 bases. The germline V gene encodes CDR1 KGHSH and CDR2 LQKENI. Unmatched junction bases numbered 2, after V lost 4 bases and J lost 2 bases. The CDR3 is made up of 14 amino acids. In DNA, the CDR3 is TGTGCCAGCTCACGAGGGACAGGCAATCAGCCCCAGCATTTT. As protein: CASSRGTGNQPQHF.

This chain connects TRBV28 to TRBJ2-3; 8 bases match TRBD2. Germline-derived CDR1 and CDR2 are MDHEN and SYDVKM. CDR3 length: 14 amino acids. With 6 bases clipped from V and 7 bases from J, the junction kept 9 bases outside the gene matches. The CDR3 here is CASRRNGGANTQYF. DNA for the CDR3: TGTGCCAGCAGGCGGAACGGGGGGGCCAATACGCAGTATTTT. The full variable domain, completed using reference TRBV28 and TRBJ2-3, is DVKVTQSSRYLVKRTGEKVFLECVQDMDHENMFWYRQDPGLGLRLIYFSYDVKMKEKGDIPEGYSVSREKKERFSLILESASTNQTSMYLCASRRNGGANTQYFGPGTRLTVL.

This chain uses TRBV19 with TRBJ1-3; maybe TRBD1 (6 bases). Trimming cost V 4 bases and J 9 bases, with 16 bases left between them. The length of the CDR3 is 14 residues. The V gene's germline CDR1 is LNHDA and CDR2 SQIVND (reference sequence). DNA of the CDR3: TGTGCCAGTAGTACCGGACAGTCGGATTTCACCATATATTTT. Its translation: CASSTGQSDFTIYF.

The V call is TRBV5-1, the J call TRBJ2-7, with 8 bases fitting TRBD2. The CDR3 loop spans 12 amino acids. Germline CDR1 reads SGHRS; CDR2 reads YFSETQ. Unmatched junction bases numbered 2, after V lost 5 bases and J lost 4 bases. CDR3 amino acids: CASRREGYEQYF. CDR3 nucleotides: TGCGCCAGCAGACGGGAGGGTTACGAGCAGTACTTC. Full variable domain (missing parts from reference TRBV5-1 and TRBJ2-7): KAGVTQTPRYLIKTRGQQVTLSCSPISGHRSVSWYQQTPGQGLQFLFEYFSETQRNKGNFPGRFSGRQFSNSRSEMNVSTLELGDSALYLCASRREGYEQYFGPGTRLTVT.

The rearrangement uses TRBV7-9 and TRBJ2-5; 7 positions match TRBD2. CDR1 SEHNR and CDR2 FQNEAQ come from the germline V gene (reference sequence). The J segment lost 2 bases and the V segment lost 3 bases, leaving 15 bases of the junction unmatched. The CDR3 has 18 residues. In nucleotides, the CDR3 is TGTGCCAGCAGCTTTGGCGGTAGAGTGCGGGAGCAGCAAGAGACCCAGTACTTC. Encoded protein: CASSFGGRVREQQETQYF.

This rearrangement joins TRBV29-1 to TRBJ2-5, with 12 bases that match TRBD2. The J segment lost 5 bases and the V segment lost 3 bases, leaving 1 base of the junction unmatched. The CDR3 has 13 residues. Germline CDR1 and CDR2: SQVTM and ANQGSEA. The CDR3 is CSVDLAGGETQYF. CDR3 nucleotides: TGCAGCGTTGACCTAGCGGGGGGGGAGACCCAGTACTTC.

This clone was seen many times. CDR3 sequence reads: CAWKASGGPGTQYF. CDR3 DNA: TGTGCCTGGAAGGCCAGCGGGGGGCCCGGGACCCAGTACTTC. This chain links TRBV30 with TRBJ2-5, with 9 bases identical to TRBD2. The ends lost 4 bases at V and 7 bases at J; junction bases unmatched: 10. The CDR3 extends over 14 amino acids. Germline CDR1 and CDR2: GTSNPN and SVGIG (reference sequence).